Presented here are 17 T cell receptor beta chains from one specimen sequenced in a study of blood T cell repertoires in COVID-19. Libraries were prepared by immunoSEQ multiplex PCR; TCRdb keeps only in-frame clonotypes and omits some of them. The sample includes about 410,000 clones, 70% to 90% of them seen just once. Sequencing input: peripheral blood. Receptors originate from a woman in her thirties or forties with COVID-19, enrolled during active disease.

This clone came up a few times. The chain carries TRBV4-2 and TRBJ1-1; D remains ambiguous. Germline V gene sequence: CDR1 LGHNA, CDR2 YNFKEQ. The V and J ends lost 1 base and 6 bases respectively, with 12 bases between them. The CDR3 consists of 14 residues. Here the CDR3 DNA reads TGTGCCAGCAGCCAAGCTAGGCAAGTCCCTGAAGCTTTCTTT. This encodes CASSQARQVPEAFF.

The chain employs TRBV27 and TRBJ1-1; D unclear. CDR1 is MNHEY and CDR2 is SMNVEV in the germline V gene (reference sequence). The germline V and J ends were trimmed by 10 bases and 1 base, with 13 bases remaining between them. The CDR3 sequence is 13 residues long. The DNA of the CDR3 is TGTGCCACCCGCGGTTCCCCGAACACTGAAGCTTTCTTT. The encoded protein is CATRGSPNTEAFF.

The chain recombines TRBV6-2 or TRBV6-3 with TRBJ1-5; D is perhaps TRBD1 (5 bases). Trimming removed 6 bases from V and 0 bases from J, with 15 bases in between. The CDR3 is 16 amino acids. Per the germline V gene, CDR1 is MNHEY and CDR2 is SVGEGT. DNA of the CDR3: TGTGCCAGCAGCCGTGACAGACTCTTTAGCAATCAGCCCCAGCATTTT. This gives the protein CASSRDRLFSNQPQHF.

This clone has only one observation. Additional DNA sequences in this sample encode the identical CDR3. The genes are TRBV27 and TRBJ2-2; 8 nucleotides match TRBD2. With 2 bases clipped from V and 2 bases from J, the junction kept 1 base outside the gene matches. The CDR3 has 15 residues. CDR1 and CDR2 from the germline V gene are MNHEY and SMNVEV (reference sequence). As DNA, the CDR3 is TGTGCCAGCAGTTTAGCGGGAGGAAACACCGGGGAGCTGTTTTTT. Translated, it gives CASSLAGGNTGELFF.

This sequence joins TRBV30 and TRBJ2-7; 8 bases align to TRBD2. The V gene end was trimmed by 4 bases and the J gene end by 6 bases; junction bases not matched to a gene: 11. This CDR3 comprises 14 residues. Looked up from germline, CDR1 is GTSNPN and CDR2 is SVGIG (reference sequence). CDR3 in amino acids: CAWTKSGSKGEQYF. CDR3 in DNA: TGTGCCTGGACTAAAAGCGGGAGTAAAGGCGAGCAGTACTTC.

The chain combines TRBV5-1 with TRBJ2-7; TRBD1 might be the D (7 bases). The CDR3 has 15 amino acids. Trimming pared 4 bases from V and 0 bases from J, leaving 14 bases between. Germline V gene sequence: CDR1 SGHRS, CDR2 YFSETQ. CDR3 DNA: TGCGCCAGCAGCCCTGCGGGACAGATCTCCTACGAGCAGTACTTC. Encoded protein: CASSPAGQISYEQYF. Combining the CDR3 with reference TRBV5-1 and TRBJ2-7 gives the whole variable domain KAGVTQTPRYLIKTRGQQVTLSCSPISGHRSVSWYQQTPGQGLQFLFEYFSETQRNKGNFPGRFSGRQFSNSRSEMNVSTLELGDSALYLCASSPAGQISYEQYFGPGTRLTVT.

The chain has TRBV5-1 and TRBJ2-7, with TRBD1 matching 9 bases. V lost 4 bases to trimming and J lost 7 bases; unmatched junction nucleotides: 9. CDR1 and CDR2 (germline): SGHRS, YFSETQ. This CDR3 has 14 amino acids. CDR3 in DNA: TGCGCCAGCAGCATAACGGGACAGGGTAGAGAGCAGTACTTC. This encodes CASSITGQGREQYF. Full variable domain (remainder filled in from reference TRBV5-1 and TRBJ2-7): KAGVTQTPRYLIKTRGQQVTLSCSPISGHRSVSWYQQTPGQGLQFLFEYFSETQRNKGNFPGRFSGRQFSNSRSEMNVSTLELGDSALYLCASSITGQGREQYFGPGTRLTVT.

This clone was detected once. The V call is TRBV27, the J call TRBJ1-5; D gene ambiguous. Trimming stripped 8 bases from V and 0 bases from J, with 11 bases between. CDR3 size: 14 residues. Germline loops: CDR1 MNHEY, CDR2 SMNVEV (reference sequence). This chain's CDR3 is CASGEHLSNQPQHF. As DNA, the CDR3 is TGTGCCAGCGGTGAACATCTTAGCAATCAGCCCCAGCATTTT.

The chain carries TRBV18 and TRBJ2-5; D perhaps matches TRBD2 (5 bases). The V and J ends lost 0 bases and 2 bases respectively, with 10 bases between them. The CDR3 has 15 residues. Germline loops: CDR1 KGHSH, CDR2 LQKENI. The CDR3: CASSPPAGQQETQYF. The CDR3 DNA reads TGTGCCAGCTCACCACCGGCGGGTCAGCAAGAGACCCAGTACTTC.

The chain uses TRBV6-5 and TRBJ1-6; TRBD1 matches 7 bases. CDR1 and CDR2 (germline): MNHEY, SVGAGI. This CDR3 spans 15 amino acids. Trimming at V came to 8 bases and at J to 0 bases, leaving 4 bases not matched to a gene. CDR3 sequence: CASDRASSYNSPLHF. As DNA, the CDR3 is TGTGCCAGCGACAGGGCGAGCTCCTATAATTCACCCCTCCACTTT.

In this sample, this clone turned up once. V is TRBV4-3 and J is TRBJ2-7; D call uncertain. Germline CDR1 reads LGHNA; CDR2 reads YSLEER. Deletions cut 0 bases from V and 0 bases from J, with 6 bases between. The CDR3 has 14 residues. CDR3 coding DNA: TGCGCCAGCAGCCAAGATGGCCCCTCCTACGAGCAGTACTTC. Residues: CASSQDGPSYEQYF.

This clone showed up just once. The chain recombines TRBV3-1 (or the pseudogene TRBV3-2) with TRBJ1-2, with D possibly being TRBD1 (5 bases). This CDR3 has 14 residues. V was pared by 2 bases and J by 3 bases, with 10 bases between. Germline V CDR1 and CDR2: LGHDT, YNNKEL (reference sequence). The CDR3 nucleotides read TGTGCCAGCAGCCAATTACAGGATGACTATGGCTACACCTTC. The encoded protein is CASSQLQDDYGYTF.

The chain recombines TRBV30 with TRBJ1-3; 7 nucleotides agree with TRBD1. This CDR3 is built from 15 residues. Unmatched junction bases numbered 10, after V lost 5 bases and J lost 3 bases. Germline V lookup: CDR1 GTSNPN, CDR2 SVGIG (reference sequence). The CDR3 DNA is TGTGCCTGGGGAAGACAGGGAGAAGGTGGAAACACCATATATTTT. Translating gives CAWGRQGEGGNTIYF. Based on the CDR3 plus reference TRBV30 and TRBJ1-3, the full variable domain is SQTIHQWPATLVQPVGSPLSLECTVEGTSNPNLYWYRQAAGRGLQLLFYSVGIGQISSEVPQNLSASRPQDRQFILSSKKLLLSDSGFYLCAWGRQGEGGNTIYFGEGSWLTVV.

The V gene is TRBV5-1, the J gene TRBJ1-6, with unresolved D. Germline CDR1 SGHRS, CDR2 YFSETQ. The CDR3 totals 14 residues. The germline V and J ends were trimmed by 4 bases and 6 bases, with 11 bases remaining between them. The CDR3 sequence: CASSPRPGNSPLHF. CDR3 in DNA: TGCGCCAGCAGCCCCCGACCGGGTAATTCACCCCTCCACTTT. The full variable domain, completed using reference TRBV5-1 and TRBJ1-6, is KAGVTQTPRYLIKTRGQQVTLSCSPISGHRSVSWYQQTPGQGLQFLFEYFSETQRNKGNFPGRFSGRQFSNSRSEMNVSTLELGDSALYLCASSPRPGNSPLHFGNGTRLTVT.

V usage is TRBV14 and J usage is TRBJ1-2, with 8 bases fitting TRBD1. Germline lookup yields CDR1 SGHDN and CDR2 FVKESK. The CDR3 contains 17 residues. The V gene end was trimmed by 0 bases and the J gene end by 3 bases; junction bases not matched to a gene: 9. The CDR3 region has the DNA TGTGCCAGCAGCCAAGATGGTTTGGACAGGGTTCACTATGGCTACACCTTC. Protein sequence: CASSQDGLDRVHYGYTF.

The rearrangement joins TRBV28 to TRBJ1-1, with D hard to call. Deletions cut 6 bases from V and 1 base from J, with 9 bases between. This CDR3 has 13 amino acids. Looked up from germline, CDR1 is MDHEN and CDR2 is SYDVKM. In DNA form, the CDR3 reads TGTGCCAGCAGCTTACGGTCGAACACTGAAGCTTTCTTT. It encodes CASSLRSNTEAFF.

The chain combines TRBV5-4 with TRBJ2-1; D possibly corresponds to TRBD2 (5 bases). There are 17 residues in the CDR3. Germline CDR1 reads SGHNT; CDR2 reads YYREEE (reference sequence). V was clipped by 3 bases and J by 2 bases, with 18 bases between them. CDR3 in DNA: TGTGCCAGCAGCTACGGGGAGTGGGCCGGCCCCTACAATGAGCAGTTCTTC. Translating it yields CASSYGEWAGPYNEQFF.